This paragraph covers one T cell receptor (beta chain) sequence. The use of a sample-barcoded 5' primer and a J-beta primer mix characterized a second PCR of roughly 6 to 11 cycles. MiXCR, run by TCRdb on the 5' RACE reads, gives a single entry per CDR3 protein. Of more than 650,000 distinct CDR3 sequences listed, roughly 24% are singletons. This CDR3 spans 16 amino acids. Germline CDR1 reads MGHRA; CDR2 reads YSYEKL. V dropped 3 bases and J dropped 6 bases, with 15 bases sitting between them. This sample was taken from a study of blood T cells in healthy people across ages. Turning to the study itself: Per every two T cells, about one barcoded beta molecule was captured by template switching.

This same sample was also taken into another study, of T cells of mothers and their children.

The TCR comes from a boy aged 5-17 years in good health. The V call is TRBV4-1, the J call TRBJ1-6; D is possibly TRBD1 (5 bases). Sequenced: blood. CDR3 region: CASSQPYGGGNSPLHF. The CDR3 coding sequence is TGCGCCAGCAGCCAGCCTTATGGGGGGGGTAATTCACCCCTCCACTTT.